This T cell receptor (beta chain) was captured by sequencing in a study of shared clonotypes between healthy human individuals (dated by TCRdb to about 2020). About the full investigation: Two women and a few men aged 18 to 49 years were included in the cohort. Per donor, three plates each were used for CD4 naive and CD4 memory, two for CD8 naive, and one for CD8 memory. Blood TCR repertoires of five healthy adults were deeply sequenced to estimate repertoire size and the extent of clonotype sharing between individuals. To increase sequencing depth and limit assay-specific biases, TCR repertoire library preparation and sequencing were carried out by different laboratories using diverse techniques. Leukapheresis yielded between about 0.85 and 9.5 billion PBMCs per donor.

Broad study findings and their caveats: Sampling was restricted to blood, and TCR repertoires in tissue are likely to differ from TCR repertoires in blood. Pairwise subsampling led to the expectation that sequencing depth would affect the degree of clonotype sharing among donors. The small number of donors limited the genetic and exposure-history diversity represented. When several donors were compared, the shared fraction of clonotypes was roughly 4.8% for naive CD4, over 3% for naive CD8, more than 2% for memory CD4, and 0.35% to 0.4% for memory CD8. Incomplete sequencing was indicated by rarefaction of sorted-subset datasets, despite the large sequencing depth. Larger estimated clonotype richness was generally found for naive subsets than for memory subsets. Compared with non-shared clonotypes, the clonotypes found in all four sorted-subset donors had higher generation probabilities.

TCR CDR3 regions were amplified from genomic DNA by multiplex PCR using the deep immunoSEQ assay. Genomic DNA extracted from each cell subset was distributed evenly over all wells of several immunoSEQ 96-well plates, and each plate served as one replicate. Each replicate PCR for sorted subsets received about 0.2 ug genomic DNA, equal to 30,000 or so T cell genomes. Purified libraries were measured with a Qubit 3.0 fluorometer, size-checked on a Bioanalyzer 2100, and measured again with the KAPA Library Quantification kit. Each immunoSEQ 96-well plate was sequenced on its own single-read 150-cycle Illumina NextSeq 550 flow cell. The paper's processing steps were these. Because the immunoSEQ output included only junctional sequences and no quality scores, the filtering could not be the same as the filtering used for full-length reads. Sequences were annotated with PyIR, a Python wrapper for IgBLAST v1.9, and V/J genes and CDR3 were assigned using IMGT germline references. Any read was removed if the V/J assignment was weak (E-value above 1e-6), the CDR3 was missing, or the read contained stop codons, out-of-frame junctions, or ambiguous translated residues. V3J clonotypes were defined as sequences sharing an identical inferred V gene, J gene, and CDR3 amino acid sequence. To compute the percentage overlap between repertoires, the number of shared unique clonotypes was divided by the size of the smaller repertoire. Three approaches were used to assess repertoire richness: RTK rarefaction, the Chao1 estimator, and Recon v2.1 estimates of unobserved clonotypes. Generation probabilities for all TCRbeta clonotypes obtained by the gDNA method from a handful of donors were computed using OLGA. TCRdb holds this immuneACCESS table with in-frame rearrangements only. Some clones are missing; in checked studies, unresolved V genes explain under half, and the rest has no known cause. The DNA was the basis for D and trimming; V, J and clone size are from that table. A total of roughly 570,000 clones appear in this sample, 95% to 98% of them only once. The biggest ten clones account for approximately 0.33% of the sample.

For the CD8 naive samples, CD45RO-negative cells were positively selected for CCR7, yielding a CD45RA+CCR7+ population from which TemRA cells were excluded. The donors were healthy, HIV-negative adults who had no recently reported acute infections or vaccinations. Every donor was a Caucasian adult residing in Nashville, Tennessee, USA. Blood was collected by leukapheresis, and PBMCs were isolated by Ficoll-Histopaque density gradient centrifugation and then cryopreserved in liquid nitrogen vapor phase. Purity and quantity of every magnetically sorted T cell population were checked by analytical flow cytometry. From each sorted fraction, genomic DNA was isolated and quantified by UV absorbance on a Nanodrop 2000c. Of note for this clone: What this receptor recognizes is not known. Base qualities were left out, and no much larger clone turns up one base away. This sample includes further DNA sequences coding for the same CDR3.

The sequencing sample was made of naive CD8+ T cells sorted from blood. Read against the paper, the sample's cell subset or site label means: CD45RA+CCR7+. This TCR came from a man aged 25 to 45 in good health.

In nucleotide form, the sequence is TGTGCCAGCAGCTTAGAAGGGGGAGAAGCTTTCTTT. Translated, it reads CASSLEGGEAFF. Here the chain combines TRBV11-3 and TRBJ1-1, with a tentative D gene TRBD1 over 6 matching bases. V sheds 0 bases and J sheds 8 bases, leaving 7 bases between their ends. Taken from cysteine to phenylalanine, the CDR3 has 12 residues. The retained sequence is limited to the CDR3, 36 bases, with the frame set at the first base. Reading the germline V gene gives CDR1 SGHNT and CDR2 YENEEA. The full variable domain, with segments outside the CDR3 supplied by the reference TRBV11-3 and TRBJ1-1 proteins, appears as EAGVVQSPRYKIIEKKQPVAFWCNPISGHNTLYWYLQNLGQGPELLIRYENEEAVDDSQLPKDRFSAERLKGVDSTLKIQPAELGDSAVYLCASSLEGGEAFFGQGTRLTVV.